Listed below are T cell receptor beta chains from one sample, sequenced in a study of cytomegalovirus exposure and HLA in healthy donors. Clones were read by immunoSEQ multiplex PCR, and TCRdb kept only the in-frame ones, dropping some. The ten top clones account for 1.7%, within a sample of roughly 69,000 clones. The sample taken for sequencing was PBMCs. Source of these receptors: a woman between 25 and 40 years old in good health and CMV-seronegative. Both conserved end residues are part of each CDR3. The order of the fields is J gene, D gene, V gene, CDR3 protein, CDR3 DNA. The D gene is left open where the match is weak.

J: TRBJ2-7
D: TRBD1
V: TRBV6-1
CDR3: CASSPTGGTYEQYF
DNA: TGTGCCAGCAGTCCGACAGGGGGGACCTACGAGCAGTACTTC

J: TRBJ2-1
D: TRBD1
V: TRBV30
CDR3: CAWITGDNEQFF
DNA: TGTGCCTGGATTACAGGGGACAATGAGCAGTTCTTC

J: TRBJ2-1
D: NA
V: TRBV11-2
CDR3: CASSHSNEQFF
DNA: TGTGCCAGCAGCCATAGCAATGAGCAGTTCTTC

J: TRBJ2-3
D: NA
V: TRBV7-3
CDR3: CASSQGASGTDTQYF
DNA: TGTGCCAGCAGCCAGGGCGCTAGCGGCACAGATACGCAGTATTTT

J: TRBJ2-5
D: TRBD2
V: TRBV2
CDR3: CASSKTSGGFQETQYF
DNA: TGTGCCAGCAGCAAGACTAGCGGGGGGTTTCAAGAGACCCAGTACTTC

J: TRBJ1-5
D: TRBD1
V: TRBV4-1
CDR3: CASSHDRGLQPQHF
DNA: TGCGCCAGCAGCCACGACAGGGGGCTTCAGCCCCAGCATTTT

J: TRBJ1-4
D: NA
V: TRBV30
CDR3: CAWSVLTGLAEKLFF
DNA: TGTGCCTGGAGTGTACTTACAGGGTTGGCTGAAAAACTGTTTTTT

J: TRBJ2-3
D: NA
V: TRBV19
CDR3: CASSAYSTDTQYF
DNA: TGTGCCAGTAGTGCCTACAGCACAGATACGCAGTATTTT

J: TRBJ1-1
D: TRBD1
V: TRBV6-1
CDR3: CASRTGMNTEAFF
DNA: TGTGCCAGCAGGACAGGGATGAACACTGAAGCTTTCTTT

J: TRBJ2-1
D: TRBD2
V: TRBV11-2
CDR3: CASRGGGDEQFF
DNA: TGTGCCAGCCGCGGGGGGGGCGATGAGCAGTTCTTC

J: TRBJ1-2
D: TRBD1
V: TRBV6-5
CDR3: CATSDRGLGYTF
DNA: TGTGCCACCTCAGACAGGGGGCTCGGCTACACCTTC

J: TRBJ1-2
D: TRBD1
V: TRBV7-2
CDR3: CASSLGTVANYGYTF
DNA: TGTGCCAGCAGCCTGGGGACAGTAGCTAACTATGGCTACACCTTC

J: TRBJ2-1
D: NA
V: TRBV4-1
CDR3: CASSQGSGSSDYNEQFF
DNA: TGCGCCAGCAGCCAGGGCTCGGGGAGTAGCGACTACAATGAGCAGTTCTTC

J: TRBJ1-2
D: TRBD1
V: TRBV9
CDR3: CASSVARGPTSNYGYTF
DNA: TGTGCCAGCAGCGTAGCGAGGGGGCCCACCTCTAACTATGGCTACACCTTC

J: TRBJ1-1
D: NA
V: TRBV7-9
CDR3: CASSSQGNTEAFF
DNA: TGTGCCAGCAGCTCACAGGGGAACACTGAAGCTTTCTTT

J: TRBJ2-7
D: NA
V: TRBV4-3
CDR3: CASSQDLHQGSYEQYF
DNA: TGCGCCAGCAGCCAAGATCTTCATCAGGGGTCCTACGAGCAGTACTTC

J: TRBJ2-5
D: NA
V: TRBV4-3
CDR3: CASSQDPGYGETQYF
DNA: TGCGCCAGCAGCCAAGATCCAGGGTACGGAGAGACCCAGTACTTC

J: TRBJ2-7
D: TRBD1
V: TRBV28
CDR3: CASRRTGDADEQYF
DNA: TGTGCCAGCAGACGGACAGGGGATGCCGACGAGCAGTACTTC

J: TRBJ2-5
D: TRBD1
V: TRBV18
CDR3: CASSPGQEETQYF
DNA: TGTGCCAGCTCACCGGGACAGGAAGAGACCCAGTACTTC

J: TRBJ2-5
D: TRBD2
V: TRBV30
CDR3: CAWGLAGSGSAETQYF
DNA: TGTGCCTGGGGACTAGCGGGTTCGGGTAGCGCCGAGACCCAGTACTTC

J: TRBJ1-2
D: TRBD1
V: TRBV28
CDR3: CASRSGGELAYTF
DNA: TGTGCCAGCAGGTCAGGGGGCGAATTGGCCTACACCTTC

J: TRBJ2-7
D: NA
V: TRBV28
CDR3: CASSPDYYEQYF
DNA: TGTGCCAGCAGTCCAGACTACTACGAGCAGTACTTC

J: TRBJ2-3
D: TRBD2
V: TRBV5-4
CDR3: CASTDSGRAQRDTQYF
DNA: TGTGCCAGCACCGACAGCGGGAGGGCCCAGAGAGATACGCAGTATTTT

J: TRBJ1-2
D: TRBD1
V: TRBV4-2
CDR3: CASSQGTGGADYGYTF
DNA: TGTGCCAGCAGCCAAGGGACAGGGGGCGCAGACTATGGCTACACCTTC

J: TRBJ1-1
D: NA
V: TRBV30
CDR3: CAWSIDRRAFF
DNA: TGTGCCTGGAGTATCGACAGGAGAGCTTTCTTT

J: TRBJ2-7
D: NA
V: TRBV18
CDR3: CASSLGTRREQYF
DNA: TGTGCCAGCTCACTCGGGACACGAAGGGAGCAGTACTTC

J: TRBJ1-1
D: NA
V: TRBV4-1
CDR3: CASSQSDASGNEAFF
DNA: TGCGCCAGCAGCCAGTCCGATGCTTCTGGCAATGAAGCTTTCTTT

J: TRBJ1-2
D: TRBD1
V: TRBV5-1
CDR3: CASSLGGQNYGYTF
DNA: TGCGCCAGCAGCTTGGGGGGACAGAACTATGGCTACACCTTC

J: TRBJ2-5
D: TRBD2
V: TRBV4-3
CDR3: CASSPPTGGLPQETQYF
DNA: TGCGCCAGCAGCCCCCCCACGGGGGGACTCCCTCAAGAGACCCAGTACTTC

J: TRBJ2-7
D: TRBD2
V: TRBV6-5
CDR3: CASRAFSGSEQYF
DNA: TGTGCCAGCAGGGCATTTAGCGGGAGCGAGCAGTACTTC

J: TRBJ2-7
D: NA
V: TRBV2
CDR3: CASQSPGDREQYF
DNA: TGTGCCAGCCAGTCCCCAGGGGATCGGGAGCAGTACTTC

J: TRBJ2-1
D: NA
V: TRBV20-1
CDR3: CSARRRDEQFF
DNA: TGCAGTGCGAGGAGGAGGGATGAGCAGTTCTTC

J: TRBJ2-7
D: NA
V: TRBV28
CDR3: CASSPPPQVGEQYF
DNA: TGTGCCAGCAGTCCACCCCCACAGGTGGGGGAGCAGTACTTC

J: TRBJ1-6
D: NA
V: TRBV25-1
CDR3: CASTPTRGDNSPLHF
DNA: TGTGCCAGCACCCCAACGCGGGGGGATAATTCACCCCTCCACTTT

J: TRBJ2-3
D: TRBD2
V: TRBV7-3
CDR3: CASSLAGGTDTQYF
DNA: TGTGCCAGCAGCTTAGCGGGAGGCACAGATACGCAGTATTTT

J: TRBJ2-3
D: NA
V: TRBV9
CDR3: CASSPRSGTDTQYF
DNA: TGTGCCAGCAGCCCCCGCTCCGGGACAGATACGCAGTATTTT

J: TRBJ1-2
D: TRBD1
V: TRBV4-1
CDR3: CASSHGNRGAGYTF
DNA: TGCGCCAGCAGCCATGGAAACAGGGGGGCTGGCTACACCTTC

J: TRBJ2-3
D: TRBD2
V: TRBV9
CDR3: CASSVVLAGLDTQYF
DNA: TGTGCCAGCAGCGTAGTCCTAGCGGGGTTAGATACGCAGTATTTT

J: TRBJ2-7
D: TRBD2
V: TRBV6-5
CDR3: CASSPGLAVGYEQYF
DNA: TGTGCCAGCAGCCCGGGACTAGCGGTAGGGTACGAGCAGTACTTC

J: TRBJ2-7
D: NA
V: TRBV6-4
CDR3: CASSDIYEQYF
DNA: TGTGCCAGCAGTGACATATACGAGCAGTACTTC

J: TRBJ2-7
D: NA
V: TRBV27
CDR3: CASSLGNRVYEQYF
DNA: TGTGCCAGCAGTTTAGGGAACAGGGTCTACGAGCAGTACTTC

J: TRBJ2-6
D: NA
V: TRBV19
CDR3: CASSQGVLASGANVLTF
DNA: TGTGCCAGTAGCCAAGGGGTACTCGCCTCTGGGGCCAACGTCCTGACTTTC

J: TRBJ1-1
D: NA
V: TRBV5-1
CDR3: CASQPGGMNTEAFF
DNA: TGCGCCAGCCAGCCTGGAGGGATGAACACTGAAGCTTTCTTT

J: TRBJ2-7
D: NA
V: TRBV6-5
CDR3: CASTSWRYEQYF
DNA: TGTGCCAGCACGTCATGGAGGTACGAGCAGTACTTC

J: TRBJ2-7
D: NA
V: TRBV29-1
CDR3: CSVEVWSNEQYF
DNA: TGCAGCGTCGAAGTCTGGAGCAACGAGCAGTACTTC

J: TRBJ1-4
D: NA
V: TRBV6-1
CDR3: CASSLEGLANEKLFF
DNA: TGTGCCAGCAGCCTAGAGGGATTAGCTAATGAAAAACTGTTTTTT

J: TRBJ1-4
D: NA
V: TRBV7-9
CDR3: CASSLASGGASGKLFF
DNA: TGTGCCAGCAGCTTAGCGTCGGGGGGAGCGAGCGGTAAACTGTTTTTT

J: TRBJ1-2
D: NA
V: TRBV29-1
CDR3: CSLLDSDYGYTF
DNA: TGCAGCCTCCTAGACAGTGACTATGGCTACACCTTC

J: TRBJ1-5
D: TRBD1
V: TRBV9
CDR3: CASSARDRESQPQHF
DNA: TGTGCCAGCAGCGCCCGGGACAGGGAAAGTCAGCCCCAGCATTTT

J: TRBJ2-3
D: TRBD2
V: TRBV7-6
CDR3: CASSLEGVGAGGTSHTQYF
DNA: TGTGCCAGCAGCTTAGAGGGAGTTGGGGCGGGGGGGACGTCACATACGCAGTATTTT

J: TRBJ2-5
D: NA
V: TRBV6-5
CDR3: CASSSTAPRETQYF
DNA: TGTGCCAGCAGTTCGACAGCCCCTCGGGAGACCCAGTACTTC

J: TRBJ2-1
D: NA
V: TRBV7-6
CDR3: CASSLSRPYNEQFF
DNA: TGTGCCAGCAGCCTCTCTAGACCGTACAATGAGCAGTTCTTC

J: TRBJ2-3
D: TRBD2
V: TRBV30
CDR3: CAWTGLAGPSTDTQYF
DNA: TGTGCCTGGACTGGACTAGCGGGACCTAGCACAGATACGCAGTATTTT

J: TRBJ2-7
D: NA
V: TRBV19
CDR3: CASSIVQGGYEQYF
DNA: TGTGCCAGTAGTATAGTGCAGGGGGGCTACGAGCAGTACTTC

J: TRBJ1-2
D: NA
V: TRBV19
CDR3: CASKESSGKSNYGYTF
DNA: TGTGCCTCGAAGGAGTCGAGCGGAAAGTCTAACTATGGCTACACCTTC

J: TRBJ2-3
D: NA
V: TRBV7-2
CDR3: CASSLAGPSTDTQYF
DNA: TGTGCCAGCAGCTTAGCGGGCCCTAGCACAGATACGCAGTATTTT

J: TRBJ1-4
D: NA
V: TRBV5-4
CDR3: CASSPGSEGDEKLFF
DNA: TGTGCCAGCAGCCCCGGCTCTGAGGGTGACGAAAAACTGTTTTTT

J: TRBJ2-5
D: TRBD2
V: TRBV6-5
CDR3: CASRLAGEETQYF
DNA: TGTGCCAGCAGACTAGCGGGGGAAGAGACCCAGTACTTC

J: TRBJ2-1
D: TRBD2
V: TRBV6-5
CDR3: CASTYGGRWNEQFF
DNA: TGTGCCAGCACTTACGGCGGGAGATGGAATGAGCAGTTCTTC